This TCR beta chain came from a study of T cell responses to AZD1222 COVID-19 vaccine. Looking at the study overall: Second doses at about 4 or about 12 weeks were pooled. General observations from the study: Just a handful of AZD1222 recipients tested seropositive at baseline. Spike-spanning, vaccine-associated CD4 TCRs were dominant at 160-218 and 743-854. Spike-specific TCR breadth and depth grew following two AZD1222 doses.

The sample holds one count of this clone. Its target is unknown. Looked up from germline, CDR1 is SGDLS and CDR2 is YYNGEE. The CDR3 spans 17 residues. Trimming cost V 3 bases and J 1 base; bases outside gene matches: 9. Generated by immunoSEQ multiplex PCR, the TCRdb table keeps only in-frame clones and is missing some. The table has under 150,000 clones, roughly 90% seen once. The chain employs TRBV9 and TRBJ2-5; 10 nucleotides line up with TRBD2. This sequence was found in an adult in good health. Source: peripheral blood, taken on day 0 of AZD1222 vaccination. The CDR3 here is CASSDLAGGSSQETQYF. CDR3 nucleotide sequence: TGTGCCAGCAGCGACTTAGCGGGGGGTTCCTCCCAAGAGACCCAGTACTTC.